One sample yielded the 27 T cell receptor beta chains listed below, sequenced in a study of radiotherapy plus CTLA-4 blockade in lung cancer. Profiled with immunoSEQ multiplex PCR; TCRdb holds only in-frame clones, not every one. Of under 50,000 clones listed, 80% to 90% are singletons. Sequences were derived from peripheral blood, sampled from a patient treated with radiotherapy plus ipilimumab. All receptors come from a human donor with non-small cell lung cancer whose response to radiotherapy plus ipilimumab could not be evaluated.

The chain carries TRBV4-1 and TRBJ2-5; a possible D gene is TRBD1 (5 bases). Germline-derived CDR1 and CDR2 are MGHRA and YSYEKL. The CDR3 sequence is 13 residues long. With 4 bases removed from V and 2 bases from J, the gap between germline ends came to 8 bases. CDR3 sequence reads: CASSPQGQETQYF. CDR3 sequence (DNA): TGCGCCAGCAGCCCCCAGGGACAAGAGACCCAGTACTTC.

This sequence joins TRBV18 and TRBJ2-1; TRBD2 agrees at 12 bases. V lost 3 bases and J lost 10; bases outside the gene matches: 10. Germline CDR1 reads KGHSH; CDR2 reads LQKENI. The CDR3 is 16 amino acids. CDR3 in DNA: TGTGCCAGCTCACCCCGCCGACTAGCGGGAGTTCGAGAGCAGTTCTTC. Translated: CASSPRRLAGVREQFF. Based on the CDR3 plus reference TRBV18 and TRBJ2-1, the full variable domain is NAGVMQNPRHLVRRRGQEARLRCSPMKGHSHVYWYRQLPEEGLKFMVYLQKENIIDESGMPKERFSAEFPKEGPSILRIQQVVRGDSAAYFCASSPRRLAGVREQFFGPGTRLTVL.

A few counts support this clone. This chain uses TRBV4-1 with TRBJ1-1; 8 bases are a match to TRBD1. Germline CDR1 MGHRA, CDR2 YSYEKL. This CDR3 comprises 14 residues. J was trimmed by 4 bases and V by 6 bases; bases with no gene match: 7. The CDR3 DNA reads as TGCGCCAGCAGTCTGAACAGGGGGGGCACTGAAGCTTTCTTT. Residues: CASSLNRGGTEAFF.

The chain couples TRBV4-1 to TRBJ1-2; TRBD1 matches at 9 bases. Per germline, CDR1 MGHRA and CDR2 YSYEKL. The ends lost 1 base at V and 5 bases at J; junction bases unmatched: 11. CDR3 length equals 17 residues. The CDR3 is CASSQVLKTGGVYGYTF. CDR3 in DNA: TGCGCCAGCAGCCAAGTTCTAAAAACAGGGGGCGTGTATGGCTACACCTTC.

This clone is medium-sized (0.01 to 0.1%) in the sample. The chain couples TRBV5-4 to TRBJ2-3, with 9 bases fitting TRBD1. Germline CDR1 and CDR2: SGHNT and YYREEE (reference sequence). This CDR3 region has 17 residues. The trim removed 4 bases at V and 1 base at J, leaving 10 bases unmatched. The CDR3 DNA reads as TGTGCCAGCAGCAGGGATCCACAGGGGGCCGGCACAGATACGCAGTATTTT. Translating it yields CASSRDPQGAGTDTQYF.

V and J are TRBV29-1 and TRBJ1-2; no definite D call. Trimming removed 0 bases at V and 3 bases at J, with 8 bases between. Germline-derived CDR1 and CDR2 are SQVTM and ANQGSEA. The length of the CDR3 is 13 residues. The CDR3 sequence: CSVEDRAYYGYTF. CDR3 nucleotide sequence: TGCAGCGTTGAAGATCGCGCTTACTATGGCTACACCTTC.

The CDR3 DNA is TGTGCCAGCAGCCGTACGGGGTCTGGAAACACCATATATTTT. Protein sequence: CASSRTGSGNTIYF. The chain carries TRBV14 and TRBJ1-3; D is unresolved. The CDR3 loop spans 14 amino acids. V lost 4 bases and J 1 base, leaving 8 bases between the germline ends. Germline CDR1 reads SGHDN; CDR2 reads FVKESK.

The V call is TRBV10-3, the J call TRBJ2-1, with 8 bases that match TRBD1. This CDR3 comprises 14 residues. Germline values: CDR1 ENHRY, CDR2 SYGVKD. The J segment lost 4 bases and the V segment lost 10 bases, leaving 9 bases of the junction unmatched. The CDR3 nucleotides are TGTGCCACCACCGGACAGGGCCTATACAATGAGCAGTTCTTC. It translates to CATTGQGLYNEQFF.

A single count supports this clone. The chain carries TRBV9 and TRBJ2-2; a weak D match, TRBD2 (5 bases). V was trimmed by 4 bases and J by 1 base, leaving 11 bases between them. The CDR3 totals 15 residues. Germline V gene sequence: CDR1 SGDLS, CDR2 YYNGEE. In nucleotides, the CDR3 is TGTGCCAGCAGCCCCCTCGGGGAGAACACCGGGGAGCTGTTTTTT. Encoded protein: CASSPLGENTGELFF.

The chain recombines TRBV19 with TRBJ2-2; D might be TRBD1 (6 bases). Deletions cut 6 bases from V and 1 base from J, with 15 bases between. The germline V gene encodes CDR1 LNHDA and CDR2 SQIVND (reference sequence). The CDR3 is 16 residues long. The CDR3, as DNA: TGTGCCAGTAGCCACGGACAGCGGTGGAACACCGGGGAGCTGTTTTTT. Translation gives CASSHGQRWNTGELFF. The full variable domain, with the rest looked up from reference TRBV19 and TRBJ2-2, is DGGITQSPKYLFRKEGQNVTLSCEQNLNHDAMYWYRQDPGQGLRLIYYSQIVNDFQKGDIAEGYSVSREKKESFPLTVTSAQKNPTAFYLCASSHGQRWNTGELFFGEGSRLTVL.

The chain has TRBV9 and TRBJ2-7; TRBD1 agrees at 9 bases. Per germline, CDR1 SGDLS and CDR2 YYNGEE. The V segment lost 0 bases and the J segment 1 base; nucleotides outside the gene matches: 8. This CDR3 region has 17 residues. This chain's CDR3 is CASSVGLGTGPSYEQYF. The CDR3 nucleotides read TGTGCCAGCAGCGTAGGGTTAGGGACAGGGCCGTCCTACGAGCAGTACTTC.

The rearrangement links TRBV28 to TRBJ2-2; 7 bases align to TRBD1. V shed 8 bases, J shed 1 base, and the junction held 7 bases outside the gene matches. There are 15 residues in the CDR3. Germline V gene lookup returns CDR1 MDHEN and CDR2 SYDVKM. Here the CDR3 reads CASGGQALNTGELFF. The CDR3 DNA reads TGTGCCAGCGGAGGACAGGCCCTGAACACCGGGGAGCTGTTTTTT.

The chain links TRBV18 to TRBJ2-7; 12 nucleotides match TRBD2. V shed 3 bases, J shed 3 bases, and the junction held 3 bases outside the gene matches. Germline V CDR1 and CDR2: KGHSH, LQKENI. CDR3 length equals 15 residues. CDR3 loop: CASSPLAGGNYEQYF. CDR3 nucleotide sequence: TGTGCCAGCTCACCCCTAGCGGGAGGGAACTACGAGCAGTACTTC.

The V call is TRBV7-6, the J call TRBJ2-5; D gene ambiguous. Germline assignment: CDR1 SGHVS and CDR2 FNYEAQ. This CDR3 has 13 amino acids. Trimming took 0 bases from V and 11 from J, leaving 13 bases between them. The CDR3 nucleotides read TGTGCCAGCAGCTTAGCGTCCCTGTCTGAGCAGTACTTC. The encoded protein is CASSLASLSEQYF.

The rearrangement links TRBV5-1 to TRBJ1-6; D is uncertain. Germline V gene sequence: CDR1 SGHRS, CDR2 YFSETQ. CDR3 length: 14 residues. Trimming removed 0 bases at V and 8 bases at J, with 9 bases between. CDR3 sequence (DNA): TGCGCCAGCAGCTTGGCCGGGTGGGATTCACCCCTCCACTTT. Translation gives CASSLAGWDSPLHF.

The V gene is TRBV11-2, the J gene TRBJ2-5, with TRBD1 as a possible D gene (5 bases). The CDR3 is made up of 15 amino acids. Trimming removed 3 bases from V and 4 bases from J, with 15 bases in between. Germline CDR1 SGHAT, CDR2 FQNNGV. The CDR3 region is CASSFIRVSVETQYF. DNA for the CDR3: TGTGCCAGCAGCTTTATCAGGGTCTCAGTAGAGACCCAGTACTTC.

V is TRBV19 and J is TRBJ1-2, with unresolved D. Trimming shortened V by 9 bases and J by 2 bases, and 13 bases separated the two germline ends. Germline assignment: CDR1 LNHDA and CDR2 SQIVND (reference sequence). This CDR3 region has 13 residues. The CDR3 DNA reads TGTGCCAGCAGCGGGATTCCCAACTATGGCTACACCTTC. It yields the protein CASSGIPNYGYTF.

The V and J genes are TRBV19 and TRBJ1-1; a possible D gene is TRBD1 (5 bases). The CDR3 is 14 residues long. Trimming shortened V by 5 bases and J by 1 base, and 11 bases separated the two germline ends. Germline V lookup: CDR1 LNHDA, CDR2 SQIVND (reference sequence). Here the CDR3 DNA reads TGTGCCAGTAGTTCTCGACAGCCGAACACTGAAGCTTTCTTT. Residues: CASSSRQPNTEAFF.

V and J are TRBV4-3 and TRBJ1-4; no clear D gene. Between the trimmed V and J ends, which lost 0 bases and 3 bases, there was a span of 11 bases. Germline-derived CDR1 and CDR2 are LGHNA and YSLEER. The CDR3 extends over 16 amino acids. The CDR3 sequence is CASSQDSGLSNEKLFF. In DNA, the CDR3 is TGCGCCAGCAGCCAAGATTCGGGTTTGTCTAATGAAAAACTGTTTTTT.

The chain combines TRBV27 with TRBJ1-6; the D gene is possibly TRBD1 (6 bases). The germline V gene encodes CDR1 MNHEY and CDR2 SMNVEV (reference sequence). The CDR3 spans 14 residues. V lost 6 bases and J lost 10, with 16 bases in between. CDR3 nucleotide sequence: TGTGCCAGCAGAATTACAGGGCGAGGCTCACCCCTCCACTTT. Its translation: CASRITGRGSPLHF.

J is TRBJ1-5 and V is TRBV28, with TRBD1 matching 7 bases. The CDR3 contains 16 residues. J was trimmed by 1 base and V by 3 bases; bases with no gene match: 6. Germline assignment: CDR1 MDHEN and CDR2 SYDVKM. The DNA for the CDR3 is TGTGCCAGCAGTTTCGGCCAGGGGGGAAGCAATCAGCCCCAGCATTTT. This sequence encodes CASSFGQGGSNQPQHF.

V and J are TRBV28 and TRBJ1-3; D is ambiguous. Germline CDR1 is MDHEN and CDR2 is SYDVKM. The CDR3 consists of 13 residues. The V gene lost 4 bases and the J gene lost 0 bases, with 4 bases spanning the gap. As DNA, the CDR3 is TGTGCCAGCAGTTCCAGCTCTGGAAACACCATATATTTT. It encodes CASSSSSGNTIYF.

The sample holds a few counts of this clone. The rearrangement joins TRBV10-1 to TRBJ1-2, with D maybe TRBD1 (5 bases). The CDR3 is 13 residues long. Germline-derived CDR1 and CDR2 are WNHNN and SYGVQD (reference sequence). V lost 3 bases, J lost 8 bases, and 13 bases lay in between. The CDR3 DNA is TGCGCCAGCAGTGAAAGGGGCTTAACCGGCTACACCTTC. Its protein is CASSERGLTGYTF.

J is TRBJ1-5 and V is TRBV27, with unresolved D. V was shortened by 4 bases and J by 6 bases, with 10 bases between the two germline ends. The germline V gene encodes CDR1 MNHEY and CDR2 SMNVEV (reference sequence). The CDR3 sequence is 13 residues long. CDR3 sequence: CASSSHPGQPQHF. CDR3 sequence (DNA): TGTGCCAGCAGTTCCCACCCGGGTCAGCCCCAGCATTTT.

The chain employs TRBV4-2 and TRBJ1-6; D remains unclear. Germline CDR1 is LGHNA and CDR2 is YNFKEQ. V lost 0 bases to trimming and J lost 6 bases, with 12 bases between them. The CDR3 is 16 residues long. CDR3 sequence: CASSQDRNNRNSPLHF. The DNA for the CDR3 is TGTGCCAGCAGCCAAGATCGTAACAACCGTAATTCACCCCTCCACTTT.

V is TRBV28 and J is TRBJ1-2; D is possibly TRBD1 (6 bases). This CDR3 has 11 residues. V was pared by 6 bases and J by 12 bases, with 14 bases between. Germline values: CDR1 MDHEN, CDR2 SYDVKM. CDR3 region: CASSHGGANTF. The DNA of the CDR3 is TGTGCCAGCAGCCATGGGGGGGCGAACACCTTC.

This clone is judged hyperexpanded. Within the sample, other DNA sequences also encode this same CDR3. The chain carries TRBV19 and TRBJ2-7; the D gene is possibly TRBD1 (6 bases). The germline V gene has CDR1 LNHDA and CDR2 SQIVND (reference sequence). The CDR3 is 11 residues long. V lost 3 bases to trimming and J lost 12 bases, with 12 bases between them. As DNA, the CDR3 is TGTGCCAGTAGTATGGGGACACTTTGGTACTTC. It encodes CASSMGTLWYF.